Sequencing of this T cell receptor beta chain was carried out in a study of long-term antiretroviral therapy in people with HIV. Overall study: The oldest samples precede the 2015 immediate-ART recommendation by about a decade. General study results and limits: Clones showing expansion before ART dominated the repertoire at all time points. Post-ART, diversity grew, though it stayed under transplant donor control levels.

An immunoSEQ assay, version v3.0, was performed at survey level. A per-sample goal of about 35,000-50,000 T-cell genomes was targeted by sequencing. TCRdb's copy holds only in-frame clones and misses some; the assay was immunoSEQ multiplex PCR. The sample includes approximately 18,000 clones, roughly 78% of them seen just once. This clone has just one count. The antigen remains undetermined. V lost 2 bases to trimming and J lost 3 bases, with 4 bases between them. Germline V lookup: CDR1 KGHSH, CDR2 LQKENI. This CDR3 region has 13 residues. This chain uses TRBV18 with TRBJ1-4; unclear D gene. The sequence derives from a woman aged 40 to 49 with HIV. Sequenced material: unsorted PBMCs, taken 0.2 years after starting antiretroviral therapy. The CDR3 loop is CASSPGANEKLFF. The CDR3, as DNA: TGTGCCAGCTCACCAGGGGCTAATGAAAAACTGTTTTTT.